A selection of T cell receptor beta chains follows, all from one sample in a study of T cell responses to AZD1222 COVID-19 vaccine. The assay was immunoSEQ multiplex PCR, and TCRdb's table has in-frame clones only and misses some. In the table there are under 200,000 clones, more than 75% of which are singletons. Source: peripheral blood, taken on day 0 of AZD1222 vaccination. These receptors came from an adult in good health. The CDR3 runs from the conserved cysteine through the conserved F or W. D genes are given only for firm matches. Size is omitted from some rows. Given values are once, few, many or a class for expanded clones.

>TRBJ2-7|TRBV7-8|.|.
TGTGCCAGCAGCACGTCAGGGGGGTGGAACGAGCAGTACTTC
CASSTSGGWNEQYF
>TRBJ2-2|TRBV3-1/TRBV3-2|TRBD2|once
TGTGCCAGCAGCCAAGGGGCGTCGGGACTAGCGGGACTTCTAGAGAACACCGGGGAGCTGTTTTTT
CASSQGASGLAGLLENTGELFF
>TRBJ1-5|TRBV6-6|TRBD1|.
TGTGCCAGCAATCCAGGGGGGCGAAATCAGCCCCAGCATTTT
CASNPGGRNQPQHF
>TRBJ2-7|TRBV28|.|.
TGTGCCAGCAGTCCCTTTTACTACGAGCAGTACTTC
CASSPFYYEQYF
>TRBJ1-2|TRBV4-1|.|.
TGCGCCAGCAGCCAAGAGAGTTACTCGGATATGGGCTATGGCTACACCTTC
CASSQESYSDMGYGYTF
>TRBJ2-7|TRBV27|.|.
TGTGCCAGCAGCTCAAGGCGGAGCTACGAGCAGTACTTC
CASSSRRSYEQYF
>TRBJ2-5|TRBV7-9|.|.
TGTGCCAGCAGCCCTGCAGGGGGGGCAAGTGGGACCCAGTACTTC
CASSPAGGASGTQYF
>TRBJ2-3|TRBV3-1/TRBV3-2|.|once
TGTGCCAGCAGCCTTAGGACATCTAGCACAGATACGCAGTATTTT
CASSLRTSSTDTQYF
>TRBJ2-3|TRBV6-6|.|.
TGTGCCAGCAGTTACGGGACAGATACGCAGTATTTT
CASSYGTDTQYF
>TRBJ2-7|TRBV7-6|.|few
TGTGCCAGCAGCTTTTATCCGCCTCCTTACTCCTACGAGCAGTACTTC
CASSFYPPPYSYEQYF
>TRBJ2-3|TRBV28|.|.
TGTGCCAGCAGTTGGGGGTTTCCGGGCACAGATACGCAGTATTTT
CASSWGFPGTDTQYF
>TRBJ2-1|TRBV13|TRBD2|.
TGTGCCAGCAGCTTTATAGCGGGGGGAAGCTACAATGAGCAGTTCTTC
CASSFIAGGSYNEQFF
>TRBJ2-1|TRBV29-1|TRBD2|.
TGCAGCCCGAGCGTTGGACACGGGGGGGCCGATGAGCAGTTCTTC
CSPSVGHGGADEQFF
>TRBJ2-1|TRBV20-1|TRBD2|.
TGCAGTGCTAGTGAGCGGGAGTTCGAGCAGTTCTTC
CSASEREFEQFF
>TRBJ2-7|TRBV5-1|TRBD2|.
TGCGCCAGCGCGATAGCGGGAGGGCCTCTCTCCCACGAGCAGTACTTC
CASAIAGGPLSHEQYF
>TRBJ2-7|TRBV27|.|few
TGTGCCAGCAGACGATCCCTCTCCGGGACAACCTACGAGCAGTACTTC
CASRRSLSGTTYEQYF
>TRBJ1-2|TRBV7-9|TRBD1|.
TGTGCCAGCAGCTTAACGACAGGGGGCGATGGCTACACCTTC
CASSLTTGGDGYTF
>TRBJ2-7|TRBV5-8|.|.
TGTGCCAGCAGCTTGGGGCCCCGGAACGAGCAGTACTTC
CASSLGPRNEQYF
>TRBJ2-3|TRBV9|.|.
TGTGCCAGCAGCGTAGGGATCGGGGAGGCTACAGATACGCAGTATTTT
CASSVGIGEATDTQYF
>TRBJ1-3|TRBV25-1|TRBD1|.
TGTGCCAGCAGGAGAACAGGGGAGGGAAACACCATATATTTT
CASRRTGEGNTIYF
>TRBJ2-7|TRBV3-1/TRBV3-2|.|.
TGTGCCAGCAGCCAATCGCTTACCCCCTACGAGCAGTACTTC
CASSQSLTPYEQYF
>TRBJ1-1|TRBV5-4|.|.
TGTGCCAGCAGCTTAGCAGGCATGAACACTGAAGCTTTCTTT
CASSLAGMNTEAFF
>TRBJ1-1|TRBV2|.|.
TGTGCCAGCCTCGTCCGGGGAAACACTGAAGCTTTCTTT
CASLVRGNTEAFF
>TRBJ2-2|TRBV4-3|.|.
TGCGCCAGCAGCCAAGATCTGGGCAGGGAGCTGTTTTTT
CASSQDLGRELFF
>TRBJ2-1|TRBV5-8|.|.
TGTGCCAGCAACCTTGGGAGAGAATACAATGAGCAGTTCTTC
CASNLGREYNEQFF
>TRBJ2-1|TRBV27|.|.
TGTGCCAGCAGTTTTGGCGGGACCTCCTACAATGAGCAGTTCTTC
CASSFGGTSYNEQFF
>TRBJ1-3|TRBV11-2|.|.
TGTGCCAGCAGCTTATTAGGGCAGTTACCTGGAAACACCATATATTTT
CASSLLGQLPGNTIYF
>TRBJ2-2|TRBV28|.|.
TGTGCCAGCAGTTTCGGCGTGAATTGGTTCACCGGGGAGCTGTTTTTT
CASSFGVNWFTGELFF
>TRBJ1-5|TRBV11-3|.|.
TGTGCCAGCAGCGCCGATAGCAATCAGCCCCAGCATTTT
CASSADSNQPQHF
>TRBJ2-5|TRBV20-1|.|.
TGCAGTGCGGGGGACGCGGAGACCCAGTACTTC
CSAGDAETQYF
>TRBJ1-2|TRBV18|.|.
TGTGCCAGCTCACCCACGGCGGGAGTTGAAGGCTACACCTTC
CASSPTAGVEGYTF
>TRBJ2-4|TRBV7-8|.|.
TGTGCCAGCAGCTTGGGGCGCGGACGCAAAAACATTCAGTACTTC
CASSLGRGRKNIQYF
>TRBJ1-1|TRBV10-3|.|.
TGTGCCACAGGGCCGGGGGATGGCACTGAAGCTTTCTTT
CATGPGDGTEAFF
>TRBJ1-4|TRBV3-1/TRBV3-2|.|.
TGTGCCAGCAGCCAAGGGGGACTAGGGGATGAAAAACTGTTTTTT
CASSQGGLGDEKLFF
>TRBJ1-1|TRBV6-1|.|.
TGTGCCAGCACCGATAACAGGGAAGACACTGAAGCTTTCTTT
CASTDNREDTEAFF
>TRBJ1-6|TRBV25-1|.|.
TGTGCCAGCAGTGACTTATCGGGGAGCTCCTATAATTCACCCCTCCACTTT
CASSDLSGSSYNSPLHF
>TRBJ2-3|TRBV6-2/TRBV6-3|.|.
TGTGCCAGCAGTTTGGGGGCTGGGTCGAGAGCAGATACGCAGTATTTT
CASSLGAGSRADTQYF
>TRBJ2-5|TRBV12-5|TRBD1|.
TGTGCTAGTGGAGCTAGGGACAGGGTGGCGGAGACCCAGTACTTC
CASGARDRVAETQYF
>TRBJ2-5|TRBV7-3|.|.
TGTGCCAGCAGCCCAAATGGCAGGGCCGAGACCCAGTACTTC
CASSPNGRAETQYF
>TRBJ1-1|TRBV19|TRBD1|.
TGTGCCATCCATAAACCGGGACAGGGTCCCACTGAAGCTTTCTTT
CAIHKPGQGPTEAFF
>TRBJ1-1|TRBV28|.|.
TGTGGTTCGCGATTCACTGAAGCTTTCTTT
CGSRFTEAFF
>TRBJ2-1|TRBV7-2|.|.
TGTGCCAGCAGCTCGAGAGGGGGGATGAATGAGCAGTTCTTC
CASSSRGGMNEQFF
>TRBJ2-5|TRBV28|.|.
TGTGCCAGCAGTTTATCCCCCGACAGGTACCAAGAGACCCAGTACTTC
CASSLSPDRYQETQYF
>TRBJ2-5|TRBV3-1/TRBV3-2|TRBD2|.
TGTGCCAGCAGCCAAGGGTTCGGCCTAGCGGGGGGGGTGCAAGAGACCCAGTACTTC
CASSQGFGLAGGVQETQYF
>TRBJ2-1|TRBV25-1|TRBD2|.
TGTGCCAGCAGTAACCGGGCGGGGGGGGATTACAATGAGCAGTTCTTC
CASSNRAGGDYNEQFF
>TRBJ2-7|TRBV7-9|TRBD2|.
TGTGCCAGCAGCTTAGCGGCTAGCGGGGGCAGATACGAGCAGTACTTC
CASSLAASGGRYEQYF
>TRBJ1-3|TRBV19|.|.
TGTGCCTCCTCTGGAAACACCATATATTTT
CASSGNTIYF
>TRBJ2-1|TRBV27|TRBD2|.
TGTGCCAGCAGTTTATCTGGGACTAGCGGATACAATGAGCAGTTCTTC
CASSLSGTSGYNEQFF
>TRBJ1-5|TRBV7-4|.|.
TGTGCCAGCAGCCTCATGGAATCGGTAGCTGTGTGGACAGATGGCCCGCCCCAGCATTTT
CASSLMESVAVWTDGPPQHF
>TRBJ2-2|TRBV9|.|.
TGTGCCAGCAGCGTAGACCCTTACTTCACCGGGGAGCTGTTTTTT
CASSVDPYFTGELFF
>TRBJ1-2|TRBV12-5|.|few
TGTGCTAGTGGTTTGGAAACCTATGGCTACACCTTC
CASGLETYGYTF
>TRBJ1-1|TRBV29-1|.|.
TGCAGCGTGGCGGAGGGAGGTGGGAACACTGAAGCTTTCTTT
CSVAEGGGNTEAFF
>TRBJ1-2|TRBV7-2|.|.
TGTGCCAGCAGGCGGGGAGGGGGCTACACCTTC
CASRRGGGYTF
>TRBJ1-2|TRBV19|.|.
TGTGCCAGTTCCAGGCAAGACTATGGCTACACCTTC
CASSRQDYGYTF
>TRBJ2-7|TRBV5-1|TRBD2|.
TGCGCCAGCAGTCAGAGGACTAGCGGGAGCTACGAGCAGTACTTC
CASSQRTSGSYEQYF
>TRBJ1-2|TRBV5-1|.|.
TGCGCCAGCAGCCTGAAGGGAGGGGAAGACTATGGCTACACCTTC
CASSLKGGEDYGYTF
>TRBJ2-7|TRBV13|TRBD1|.
TGTGCCAGCAGCTCACCCGGGACAGGGAACTCCTACGAGCAGTACTTC
CASSSPGTGNSYEQYF
>TRBJ2-5|TRBV3-1/TRBV3-2|.|.
TGTGCCAGCAGCGAACTGGGGACGGAAGAGACCCAGTACTTC
CASSELGTEETQYF